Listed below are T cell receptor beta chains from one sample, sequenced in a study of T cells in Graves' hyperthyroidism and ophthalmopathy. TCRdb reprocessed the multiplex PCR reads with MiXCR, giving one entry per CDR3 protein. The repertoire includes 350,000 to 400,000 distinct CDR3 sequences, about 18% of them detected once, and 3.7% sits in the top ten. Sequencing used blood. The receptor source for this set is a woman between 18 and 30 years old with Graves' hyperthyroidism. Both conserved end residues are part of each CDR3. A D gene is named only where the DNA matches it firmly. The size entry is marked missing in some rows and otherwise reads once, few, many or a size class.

cdr3_aa: CASSLPRTDQPQHF
cdr3_nt: TGTGCCAGCAGTTTACCCCGGACGGATCAGCCCCAGCATTTT
j_call: TRBJ1-5
v_call: TRBV28
clone_size: many
d_call: NA

cdr3_aa: CSASETREWYEQYF
cdr3_nt: TGCAGTGCTAGCGAAACGCGGGAATGGTACGAGCAGTACTTC
j_call: TRBJ2-7
v_call: TRBV20-1
clone_size: many
d_call: NA

cdr3_aa: CASSVDVGGYTF
cdr3_nt: TGTGCCAGCAGCGTAGACGTCGGCGGCTACACCTTC
j_call: TRBJ1-2
v_call: TRBV9
clone_size: once
d_call: NA

cdr3_aa: CASNRYQAYEQYF
cdr3_nt: TGTGCCAGCAACCGGTACCAAGCCTACGAGCAGTACTTC
j_call: TRBJ2-7
v_call: TRBV28
clone_size: many
d_call: NA

cdr3_aa: CASSSSPGGGYEQYF
cdr3_nt: TGTGCCAGCAGCTCCTCGCCTGGGGGGGGGTACGAGCAGTACTTC
j_call: TRBJ2-7
v_call: TRBV9
clone_size: many
d_call: TRBD2

cdr3_aa: CASSSSDQPQHF
cdr3_nt: TGTGCCAGCAGCTCCAGTGATCAGCCCCAGCATTTT
j_call: TRBJ1-5
v_call: TRBV7-8
clone_size: many
d_call: NA

cdr3_aa: CASSAGGRGRTDTQYF
cdr3_nt: TGTGCCAGTAGTGCTGGCGGGCGGGGGCGAACAGATACGCAGTATTTT
j_call: TRBJ2-3
v_call: TRBV19
clone_size: many
d_call: NA

cdr3_aa: CASSHRRPHGNSPLHF
cdr3_nt: TGCGCCAGCAGCCATCGTCGACCCCATGGCAATTCACCCCTCCACTTT
j_call: TRBJ1-6
v_call: TRBV4-1
clone_size: NA
d_call: NA

cdr3_aa: CATSRASGPGETQYF
cdr3_nt: TGTGCCACCAGCAGAGCTAGCGGGCCCGGGGAGACCCAGTACTTC
j_call: TRBJ2-5
v_call: TRBV15
clone_size: many
d_call: TRBD2

cdr3_aa: CASSLELGSPHRYGYTF
cdr3_nt: TGTGCCAGCAGCTTAGAACTCGGATCTCCTCACCGCTATGGCTACACCTTC
j_call: TRBJ1-2
v_call: TRBV11-2
clone_size: many
d_call: NA

cdr3_aa: CASSFGQGSYGYTF
cdr3_nt: TGCGCCAGCAGCTTCGGACAGGGTAGCTATGGCTACACCTTC
j_call: TRBJ1-2
v_call: TRBV5-1
clone_size: many
d_call: TRBD1

cdr3_aa: CASSPRDLPRETQYF
cdr3_nt: TGTGCCAGCAGTCCCCGGGACCTACCGAGGGAGACCCAGTACTTC
j_call: TRBJ2-5
v_call: TRBV27
clone_size: many
d_call: NA

cdr3_aa: CASSLVISYEQYF
cdr3_nt: TGTGCCAGCAGTCTAGTAATTTCGTACGAGCAGTACTTC
j_call: TRBJ2-7
v_call: TRBV2
clone_size: many
d_call: NA

cdr3_aa: CASSYTGRMNTEAFF
cdr3_nt: TGTGCCAGCAGTTACACGGGACGGATGAACACTGAAGCTTTCTTT
j_call: TRBJ1-1
v_call: TRBV6-2/TRBV6-3
clone_size: many
d_call: NA